This TCR beta chain was recovered during a study of T-cell memory formation after mild COVID-19. Notes on the study in general: Some SARS-CoV-2-responding clones were already detected in memory before infection.

J gave up 10 bases and V 0 bases, and 8 bases lay outside the gene matches. CDR3 length equals 16 residues. CDR1 and CDR2 from the germline V gene are SGHDN and FVKESK. There are a few counts of this clonotype. Its specificity is unknown. In TCRdb, the 5' RACE reads were re-called with MiXCR into one record per CDR3 protein. The profile shows 120,000 or so distinct CDR3 sequences, approximately 5.9% of them singletons. Sequencing was performed on PBMCs or a T cell subset sorted from them (not recorded which). This receptor was obtained from an adult woman who had mild COVID-19 (a few samples of this study predate the infection). Cell type and time point are not known. J is TRBJ2-1 and V is TRBV14; TRBD2 agrees at 11 bases. CDR3 nucleotide sequence: TGTGCCAGCAGCCAAGAGTTCCTAGCGGGGGGCAGGGAGCAGTTCTTC. Translation: CASSQEFLAGGREQFF.